The TCR beta chain described here comes from a study of beta chain features in type 1 diabetes. Study conclusions and caveats: TCRB CDR3 length was moderately but significantly reduced in all four CD4+ subsets of Type 1 diabetes patients.

Expressed TCRB transcripts were sequenced after all isolated RNA was converted to cDNA. Repertoires were generated with immunoSEQ multiplex PCR, while TCRdb's copy carries only in-frame clones and drops some. The data show over 25,000 clones, with 49% seen just once and 0.3% held by the top ten. Remarks on this clone: Its antigen is not identified.

Germline CDR1 reads SGHNT; CDR2 reads YENEEA. CDR3 length: 13 residues. Trimming took off 4 bases at V and 4 bases at J, with 9 bases between the two ends. Blood was collected once per donor into heparin, averaging roughly 120 mL. Researchers reported sorting CD4+ naive, central memory, regulatory and stem cell-like memory cells via CD45RO/CCR7/CD25/CD127/CD95/CD27. This receptor was identified in a man younger than 40 with type 1 diabetes. The chain joins TRBV11-3 to TRBJ2-3; a possible D gene is TRBD1 (6 bases). Sequencing was done on a sample of stem cell memory CD4+ T cells from blood. In DNA, the CDR3 is TGTGCCAGCAGCTCATCAGGGGCAGATACGCAGTATTTT. This gives the protein CASSSSGADTQYF.